This T cell receptor (beta chain) was obtained from a study of PD-1 blockade in classical Hodgkin lymphoma (dated by TCRdb to 2018 to 2021). Study-wide context: Nivolumab dosing was 3 mg/kg intravenously every 2 weeks, continuing until either disease progression or unacceptable toxicity. A peripheral blood immune signature of response to PD-1 blockade in classical Hodgkin lymphoma was defined using TCR beta sequencing and CyTOF. The investigation overall reported the following: Baseline TCR diversity was reported as lower in newly diagnosed patients than in healthy donors, and lower still in relapsed/refractory patients. The study was limited to a single clinical trial cohort, and causes of repertoire differences, possibly disease activity or prior therapy, remained undefined. Diversity was lower in patients who began nivolumab less than 1 year after ASCT, so these patients were left out of later analyses to avoid confounding by immune reconstitution. Trial patients with a complete response had baseline diversity similar to that of newly diagnosed patients, while partial responders and progressors had significantly lower diversity. CD4+ but not CD8+ TCR diversity rose significantly by C4D1 (p=0.0027 vs p=0.16), most apparent in complete responders (p=0.02).

From the cysteine up to the phenylalanine, the CDR3 has a length of 15 residues. The sequence is cut down to CDR3 DNA, 45 bases in frame from base 1. The germline V gene supplies CDR1 SNHLY and CDR2 FYNNEI. Deletion took 4 bases off V and 1 base off J, with a span of 13 bases between the germline ends. Reading the label with the study, this specimen's time point is: cycle 1 day 1 (C1D1), immediately before nivolumab initiation. Every trial patient had relapsed following autologous stem cell transplantation, and prior brentuximab vedotin exposure was what differed among cohorts A, B and C. The trial cohort comprised some 60 patients with relapsed/refractory classical Hodgkin lymphoma whose best overall responses were complete response, partial response or progressive disease. In the multi-cohort phase II CheckMate 205 trial, trial patients received single-agent nivolumab. Best overall response was determined by an independent review committee according to the 2007 International Working Group response criteria. PBMCs from the trial were collected at three points: immediately before nivolumab initiation (C1D1), and during therapy at cycle 2 day 1 and cycle 4 day 1. Peripheral blood was collected in 8 mL Vacutainer Cell Preparation Tubes, from which PBMCs were isolated by centrifugation and then cryopreserved.

Genomic DNA was extracted with the Qiagen DNeasy kit from unsorted PBMCs and from negatively selected CD4+ and CD8+ fractions. Amplification of TCR beta CDR3 regions was done by immunoSEQ multiplex PCR with primers that anneal to V and J segments. A synthetic immune receptor repertoire was used to minimize amplification bias, and remaining bias was computationally removed after sequencing. In the authors' own workflow: Repertoire diversity was quantified as the Shannon entropy index using custom Python scripts. Unsorted, CD4+ and CD8+ repertoires were analyzed separately, except for combined analyses in which CD4+ and CD8+ sequences were merged in silico. Clonal expansion was defined as a frequency increase of at least 2-fold after treatment compared with C1D1, and clones undetected at baseline were assigned a pseudocount of 0.5. Singleton clones were defined as clones with 0 or 1 copy at C1D1, and non-singleton clones were defined as clones with 2 or more copies. Clones expanded in unsorted samples were assigned a CD4+, CD8+ or unknown annotation through matching of protein sequences in sorted samples from the same patient. Wilcoxon tests on paired samples were used to test changes in diversity from C1D1 to C4D1. This immuneACCESS table, as held by TCRdb, lists in-frame sequences with V and J called but not all clones. Of the missing ones, under half trace to an unresolved V gene in checked studies; the others have no known cause. V, J and clone size are taken as reported in that table, and D and trimming were inferred from the DNA itself. This sample gives 75,000 to 100,000 clones in total; approximately 80% of them show up just once. 12% of the sample is in the top ten clones.

As for this clone: There is no known antigen for this receptor. No base quality values were provided; no much bigger clone lies one nucleotide off.

This TCR was sampled from a human donor with classical Hodgkin lymphoma. The V and J genes are TRBV2 and TRBJ1-1; TRBD1 is a possible D gene, resting on 6 matching bases. Material: peripheral blood mononuclear cells (PBMCs), obtained at baseline. DNA sequence: TGTGCCAGCAGTGTTCACGGACAGCGGAACACTGAAGCTTTCTTT. It encodes CASSVHGQRNTEAFF.